This T cell receptor beta chain was identified in a study of T cells in Graves' hyperthyroidism and ophthalmopathy. Amplification yielded TCR beta CDR3 regions, with RNA transcripts as the source. Using the HTBI primer set, a first-round RT-PCR was run on the TCR CDR3. TCRdb fed the multiplex PCR reads into MiXCR, producing one record per CDR3 protein. This table holds about 420,000 distinct CDR3 sequences, 15% to 18% found once. This TCR came from a woman aged 18 to 35 with Graves' hyperthyroidism. The specimen was blood.

The CDR3 sequence: CASGLWREGLNEQFF. In DNA form, the CDR3 reads TGCGCCAGCGGATTATGGAGGGAGGGCCTTAATGAGCAGTTCTTC. This chain joins TRBV5-1 and TRBJ2-1, with 7 bases fitting TRBD2. Losses at the gene ends were 7 bases for V and 7 bases for J; bases not matched to a gene: 14. The CDR3 loop spans 15 amino acids. Germline V gives CDR1 SGHRS, CDR2 YFSETQ.